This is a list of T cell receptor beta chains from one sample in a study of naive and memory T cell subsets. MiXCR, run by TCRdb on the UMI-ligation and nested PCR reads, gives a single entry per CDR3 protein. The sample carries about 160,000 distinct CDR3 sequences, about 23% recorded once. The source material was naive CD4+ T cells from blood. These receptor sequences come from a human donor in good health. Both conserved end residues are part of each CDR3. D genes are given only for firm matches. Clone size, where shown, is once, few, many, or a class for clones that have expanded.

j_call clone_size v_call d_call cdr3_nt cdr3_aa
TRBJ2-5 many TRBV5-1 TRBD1 TGCGCCAGCAGCCACACAGGGGGCCTTGCGGAGACCCAGTACTTC CASSHTGGLAETQYF
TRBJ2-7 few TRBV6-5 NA TGTGCCAGCAGTCATCTTCCGGACAGCTCCTACGAGCAGTACTTC CASSHLPDSSYEQYF
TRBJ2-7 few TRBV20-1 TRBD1 TGCAGTGCTAGAAACAGGGGTGGCGAGCAGTACTTC CSARNRGGEQYF
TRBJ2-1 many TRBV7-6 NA TGTGCCAGCAGCTTAGATGGTGGGGGAGTGGGCACCTACAATGAGCAGTTCTTC CASSLDGGGVGTYNEQFF
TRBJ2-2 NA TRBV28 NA TGTGCCAGCAGTTTCGAGACAGACACCGGGGAGCTGTTTTTT CASSFETDTGELFF
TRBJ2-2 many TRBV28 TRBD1 TGTGCCAGCAGCCTCACCGGGACAGGGGGCACCGGGGAGCTGTTTTTT CASSLTGTGGTGELFF
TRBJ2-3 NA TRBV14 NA TGTGCCAGCAGCCATGTCTGGAACGGACCTGGCACAGATACGCAGTATTTT CASSHVWNGPGTDTQYF
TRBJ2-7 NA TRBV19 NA TGTGCCAGTAGTATAAAACGGGCAGGCGGCAACGAGCAGTACTTC CASSIKRAGGNEQYF
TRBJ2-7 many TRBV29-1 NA TGCAGCGTTGGAACGGGAGTACACGAGCAGTACTTC CSVGTGVHEQYF
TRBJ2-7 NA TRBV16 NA TGTGCCAGCAGCCCATTAGCCTCCAGGGAGGACTACGAGCAGTACTTC CASSPLASREDYEQYF
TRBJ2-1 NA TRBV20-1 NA TGCAGTGCCCCTCCCTCGGGGAGGAATCCGGGATCCTCCTACAATGAGCAGTTCTTC CSAPPSGRNPGSSYNEQFF
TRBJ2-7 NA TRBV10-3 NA TGTGCCATCAGTGAGTCGAAGTTATCCAAGGGGCAGTACTTC CAISESKLSKGQYF
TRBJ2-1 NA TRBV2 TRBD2 TGTGCCAGCAGTGAAAGGACTAGCAATGAGCAGTTCTTC CASSERTSNEQFF
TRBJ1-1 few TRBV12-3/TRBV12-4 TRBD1 TGTGCCAGCAGGACAGGGTTTGGAGAAGCTTTCTTT CASRTGFGEAFF
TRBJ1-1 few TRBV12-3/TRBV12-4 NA TGTGCCAGCACCCCCGGAGGGGCTAGGTACACTGAAGCTTTCTTT CASTPGGARYTEAFF
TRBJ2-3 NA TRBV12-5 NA TGTGCTAGTGGTTTGGAAAGCAGCACAGATACGCAGTATTTT CASGLESSTDTQYF
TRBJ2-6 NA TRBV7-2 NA TGTGCCAGCAGCTTAGTCAAGAGCGGACCTTCTGGGGCCAACGTCCTGACTTTC CASSLVKSGPSGANVLTF
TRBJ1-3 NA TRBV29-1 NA TGCAGCGCCAAAAAAGACGCCTCTGGAAACACCATATATTTT CSAKKDASGNTIYF
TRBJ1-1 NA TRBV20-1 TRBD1 TGCAGTGCTAGAACAGGGGTAGGCACTGAAGCTTTCTTT CSARTGVGTEAFF
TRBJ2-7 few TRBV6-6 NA TGTGCCAGCAGTCCGATACCGACATACAACAAATACGAGCAGTACTTC CASSPIPTYNKYEQYF
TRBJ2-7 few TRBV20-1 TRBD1 TGCAGTGCTTGGACAGGGACAACCTACGAGCAGTACTTC CSAWTGTTYEQYF
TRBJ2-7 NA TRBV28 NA TGTGCCAGCACTTTCTCCTACGAGCAGTACTTC CASTFSYEQYF
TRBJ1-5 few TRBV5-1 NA TGCGCCAGCAGCCGGGACGTTGGTCAGCCCCAGCATTTT CASSRDVGQPQHF
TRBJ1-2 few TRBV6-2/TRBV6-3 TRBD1 TGTGCCAGCAGGGCTGGACAGGGTCGTGGCTACACCTTC CASRAGQGRGYTF
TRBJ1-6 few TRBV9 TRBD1 TGTGCCAGCAGCGAGGAGGGTCGACAGGGTTCCCCTTCACCCCTCCACTTT CASSEEGRQGSPSPLHF
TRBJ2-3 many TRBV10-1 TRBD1 TGCGCCAGCAGCCTAGGACAGGGGAGGACAGATACGCAGTATTTT CASSLGQGRTDTQYF
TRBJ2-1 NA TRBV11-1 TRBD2 TGTGCCAGCAGCTCAAAGCGGGGGGCGTCCTACAATGAGCAGTTCTTC CASSSKRGASYNEQFF
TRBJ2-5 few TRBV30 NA TGTGCCTGGAGTGATACCGGACAGCGGGGAGAGACCCAGTACTTC CAWSDTGQRGETQYF
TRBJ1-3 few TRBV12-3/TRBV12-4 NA TGTGCCAGCAGTTGGGGTGAAAACACCATATATTTT CASSWGENTIYF
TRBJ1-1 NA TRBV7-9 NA TGTGCCAGCAGCTTGCTTGCGGCTGAAGCTTTCTTT CASSLLAAEAFF
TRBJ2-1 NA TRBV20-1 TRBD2 TGCAGTGCTAGTATACTAGCGGGATCCCAGCAGTTCTTC CSASILAGSQQFF
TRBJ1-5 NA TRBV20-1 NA TGCAGTGCTAGAGGTGGAAATCAGCCCCAGCATTTT CSARGGNQPQHF
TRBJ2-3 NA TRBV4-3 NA TGCGCCAGCAGCCGGTACTGGGGTAACACAGATACGCAGTATTTT CASSRYWGNTDTQYF
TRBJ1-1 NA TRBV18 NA TGTGCCAGCTCACCATCGTCAGTGAACACTGAAGCTTTCTTT CASSPSSVNTEAFF
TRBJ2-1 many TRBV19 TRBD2 TGTGCCAGTAGTCCGCTAGCGGGAGTGGAGCAGTTCTTC CASSPLAGVEQFF
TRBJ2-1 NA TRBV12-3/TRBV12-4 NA TGTGCCAGCAGCCTAATCTGGGGGAGCTCCTACAATGAGCAGTTCTTC CASSLIWGSSYNEQFF
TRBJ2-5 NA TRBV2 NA TGTGCCAGCAGTGTCGTCGAAGAGACCCAGTACTTC CASSVVEETQYF
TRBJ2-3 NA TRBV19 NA TGTGCCAGTAGTATTTCGGCGGGATGGACAGATACGCAGTATTTT CASSISAGWTDTQYF
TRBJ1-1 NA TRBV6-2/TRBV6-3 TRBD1 TGTGCCAGCGGGGACAGGATGAACACTGAAGCTTTCTTT CASGDRMNTEAFF
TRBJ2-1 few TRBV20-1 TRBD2 TGCAGTGCGGGAGCGGGGACTAGCTCCTACAATGAGCAGTTCTTC CSAGAGTSSYNEQFF
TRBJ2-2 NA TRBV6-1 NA TGTGCCAGCAACGTCCAGGGCAAAACCGGGGAGCTGTTTTTT CASNVQGKTGELFF
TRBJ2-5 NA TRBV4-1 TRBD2 TGCGCCAGCAGCTCACTAGCGGGAGAAGAGACCCAGTACTTC CASSSLAGEETQYF
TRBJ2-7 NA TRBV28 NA TGTGCCAGCAGTATAACCGGGACGGTCTCCTACGAGCAGTACTTC CASSITGTVSYEQYF
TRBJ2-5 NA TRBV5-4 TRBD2 TGTGCCAGCAGCCAGCGGGAGGTCCCGTTGGAAGAGACCCAGTACTTC CASSQREVPLEETQYF
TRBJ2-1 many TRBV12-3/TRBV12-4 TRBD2 TGTGCCAGCAGTTTAAGGCTAGCGGGGGGTTGGTCCTACAATGAGCAGTTCTTC CASSLRLAGGWSYNEQFF
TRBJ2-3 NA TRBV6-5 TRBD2 TGTGCCAGCAGGCCACTAGCGGGAATACGAGATACGCAGTATTTT CASRPLAGIRDTQYF
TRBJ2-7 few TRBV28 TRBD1 TGTGCCAGCAGCAATAATAACAGGGGGAAATACGAGCAGTACTTC CASSNNNRGKYEQYF
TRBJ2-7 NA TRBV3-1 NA TGTGCCAGCAGCCCGGCTCGGGGGTCCTACGAGCAGTACTTC CASSPARGSYEQYF
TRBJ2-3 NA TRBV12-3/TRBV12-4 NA TGTGCCAGCAGTTTCTCCAGAAGCACAGATACGCAGTATTTT CASSFSRSTDTQYF
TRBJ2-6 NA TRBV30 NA TGTGCCTGGAGTTTGTCGGGGTCTGGGGCCAACGTCCTGACTTTC CAWSLSGSGANVLTF